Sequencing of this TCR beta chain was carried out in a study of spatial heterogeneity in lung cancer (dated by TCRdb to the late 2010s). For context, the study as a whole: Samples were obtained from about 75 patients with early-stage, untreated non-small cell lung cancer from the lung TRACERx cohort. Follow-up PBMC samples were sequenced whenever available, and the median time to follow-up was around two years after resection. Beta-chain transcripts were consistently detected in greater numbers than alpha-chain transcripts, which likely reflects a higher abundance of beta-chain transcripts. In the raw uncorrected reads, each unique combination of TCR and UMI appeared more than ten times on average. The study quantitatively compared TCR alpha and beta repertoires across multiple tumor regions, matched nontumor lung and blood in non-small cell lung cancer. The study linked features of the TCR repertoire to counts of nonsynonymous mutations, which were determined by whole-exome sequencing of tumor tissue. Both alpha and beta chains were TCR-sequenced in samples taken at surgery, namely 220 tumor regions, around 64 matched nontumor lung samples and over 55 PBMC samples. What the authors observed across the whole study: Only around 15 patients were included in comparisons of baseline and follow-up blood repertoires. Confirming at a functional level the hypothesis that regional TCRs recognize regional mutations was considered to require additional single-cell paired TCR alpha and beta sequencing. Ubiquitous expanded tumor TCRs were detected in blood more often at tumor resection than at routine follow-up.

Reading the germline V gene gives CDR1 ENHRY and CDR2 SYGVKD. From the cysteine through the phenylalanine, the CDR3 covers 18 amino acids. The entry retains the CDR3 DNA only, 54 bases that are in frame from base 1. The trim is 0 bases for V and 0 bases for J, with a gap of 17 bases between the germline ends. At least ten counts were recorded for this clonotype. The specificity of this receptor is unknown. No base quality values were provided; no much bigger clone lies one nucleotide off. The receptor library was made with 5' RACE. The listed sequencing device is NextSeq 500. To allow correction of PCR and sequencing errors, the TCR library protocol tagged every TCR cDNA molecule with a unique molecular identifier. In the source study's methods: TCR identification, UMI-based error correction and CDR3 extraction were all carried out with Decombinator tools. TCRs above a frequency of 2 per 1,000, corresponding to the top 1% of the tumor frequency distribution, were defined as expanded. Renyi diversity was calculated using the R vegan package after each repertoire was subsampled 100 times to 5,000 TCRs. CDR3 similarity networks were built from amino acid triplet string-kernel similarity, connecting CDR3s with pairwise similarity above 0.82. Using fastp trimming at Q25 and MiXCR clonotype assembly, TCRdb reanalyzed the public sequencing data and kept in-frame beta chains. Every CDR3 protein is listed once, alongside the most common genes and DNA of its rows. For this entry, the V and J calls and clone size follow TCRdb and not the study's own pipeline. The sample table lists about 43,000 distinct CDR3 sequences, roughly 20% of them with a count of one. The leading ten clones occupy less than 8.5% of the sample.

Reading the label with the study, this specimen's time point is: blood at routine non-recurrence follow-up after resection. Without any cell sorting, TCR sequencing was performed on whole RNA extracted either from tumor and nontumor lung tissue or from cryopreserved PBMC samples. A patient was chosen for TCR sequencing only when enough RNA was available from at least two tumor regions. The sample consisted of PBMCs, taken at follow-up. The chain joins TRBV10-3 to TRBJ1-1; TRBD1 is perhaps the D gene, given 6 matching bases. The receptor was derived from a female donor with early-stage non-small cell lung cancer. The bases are TGTGCCATCAGTGAGTCTTGGCAGGGGATCACGTTGAACACTGAAGCTTTCTTT. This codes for CAISESWQGITLNTEAFF.